One sample yielded the 8 T cell receptor beta chains listed below, sequenced in a study of cytomegalovirus exposure and HLA in healthy donors. Use of 60 Vbeta and 13 Jbeta primers characterized the PCR. This table comes from immunoSEQ multiplex PCR, and its TCRdb copy is limited to in-frame clones, with some not included. The data hold 120,000 to 150,000 clones, with roughly 80% observed a single time. Sequenced sample: PBMCs. The receptors originated from a woman between 40 and 55 years old in good health and CMV-seropositive.

The V call is TRBV7-9, the J call TRBJ2-4; TRBD2 is a possible D gene (6 bases). V lost 3 bases and J 0 bases, leaving 6 bases between the germline ends. Germline V lookup: CDR1 SEHNR, CDR2 FQNEAQ (reference sequence). This CDR3 has 14 residues. Here the CDR3 reads CASSLGGAKNIQYF. CDR3 in DNA: TGTGCCAGCAGCTTGGGGGGAGCCAAAAACATTCAGTACTTC.

This rearrangement joins TRBV10-3 to TRBJ2-1, with D possibly being TRBD1 (6 bases). The CDR3 sequence is 11 residues long. Trimming cost V 6 bases and J 9 bases, with 9 bases left between them. Germline CDR1 and CDR2: ENHRY and SYGVKD. The CDR3 is CAIRQGFEQFF. CDR3 DNA sequence: TGTGCCATCAGACAGGGTTTTGAGCAGTTCTTC.

The gene calls are TRBV27 and TRBJ2-1; 11 bases line up with TRBD1. Trimming at V came to 5 bases and at J to 4 bases, leaving 7 bases not matched to a gene. Per the germline V gene, CDR1 is MNHEY and CDR2 is SMNVEV (reference sequence). This CDR3 is built from 16 residues. CDR3 DNA sequence: TGTGCCAGCAGTCGGACAGGGGGCGATATGTACAATGAGCAGTTCTTC. Translated: CASSRTGGDMYNEQFF.

The chain has TRBV18 and TRBJ2-3, with D perhaps matching TRBD1 (6 bases). The V end was cut by 4 bases, the J end by 5 bases, with 7 bases between. Germline lookup yields CDR1 KGHSH and CDR2 LQKENI. This CDR3 region has 12 residues. For the CDR3, the DNA is TGTGCCAGCTCACAACAGGGAGATACGCAGTATTTT. Amino acids: CASSQQGDTQYF.

A remark on this clone: Within the sample, other DNA sequences also encode this same CDR3. The chain employs TRBV18 and TRBJ2-5, with D uncertain. The CDR3 loop spans 12 amino acids. The germline V gene encodes CDR1 KGHSH and CDR2 LQKENI. Trimming left V 3 bases short and J 4 bases short, with 6 bases between. CDR3 DNA sequence: TGTGCCAGCTCACCTGGCGGAGAGACCCAGTACTTC. Translation gives CASSPGGETQYF. The variable domain in full, completed from reference TRBV18 and TRBJ2-5, reads NAGVMQNPRHLVRRRGQEARLRCSPMKGHSHVYWYRQLPEEGLKFMVYLQKENIIDESGMPKERFSAEFPKEGPSILRIQQVVRGDSAAYFCASSPGGETQYFGPGTRLLVL.

V is TRBV28 and J is TRBJ1-4; a weak D match, TRBD1 (6 bases). V shed 1 base and J shed 8 bases, with 11 bases lying between them. Germline values: CDR1 MDHEN, CDR2 SYDVKM. The CDR3 is 14 residues long. The CDR3 is CASSLSGAREKLFF. The CDR3 DNA reads as TGTGCCAGCAGTTTATCAGGGGCAAGAGAAAAACTGTTTTTT. The entire variable domain, with the rest obtained from reference TRBV28 and TRBJ1-4, is as follows: DVKVTQSSRYLVKRTGEKVFLECVQDMDHENMFWYRQDPGLGLRLIYFSYDVKMKEKGDIPEGYSVSREKKERFSLILESASTNQTSMYLCASSLSGAREKLFFGSGTQLSVL.

The chain joins TRBV12-5 to TRBJ2-7, with 12 bases fitting TRBD2. The CDR3 is 22 residues long. Germline values: CDR1 LGHNT, CDR2 FRNRAP. The V segment lost 2 bases and the J segment 0 bases; nucleotides outside the gene matches: 20. The CDR3 spells CASGLIHTLLAGGPFASYEQYF. CDR3 DNA: TGTGCTAGTGGTTTGATACATACGCTTCTAGCGGGGGGGCCTTTCGCCTCCTACGAGCAGTACTTC.

Note on this clone: A junction end diverges from the germline sequence, so it may reflect a read error. This chain links TRBV7-9 with TRBJ1-2; TRBD1 agrees at 9 bases. The CDR3 contains 12 residues. Germline loops: CDR1 SEHNR, CDR2 FQNEAQ (reference sequence). CDR3 DNA: TGTTCCAGCACACAGGGGGCGGTCTCCCTCAGTTTC. Encoded protein: CSSTQGAVSLSF.